This T cell receptor beta chain was recorded in a study of blood T cell repertoires in COVID-19. J gave up 6 bases and V 4 bases, and 19 bases lay outside the gene matches. The CDR3 has 18 residues. Germline CDR1 reads GTSNPN; CDR2 reads SVGIG (reference sequence). Original analysis: Amplification of reference gene primers provided the estimated nucleated cell counts. Assay: immunoSEQ multiplex PCR; the TCRdb copy retains only in-frame clones and omits some. V and J calls and clone size follow that table, whereas D and trimming were derived from the DNA. This sample has about 200,000 clones; 85% to 90% occur once, and the top ten carry approximately 5.5%.

Sequenced sample: peripheral blood. This chain uses TRBV30 with TRBJ2-2, with 8 positions matching TRBD2. This receptor was identified in a man aged 40-49 years with active or convalescent COVID-19. CDR3 amino acids: CAWTSWRLQAGVAGELFF. The CDR3 DNA reads as TGTGCCTGGACGTCCTGGCGTCTACAAGCGGGAGTTGCCGGGGAGCTGTTTTTT. The full variable domain, with the rest looked up from reference TRBV30 and TRBJ2-2, is SQTIHQWPATLVQPVGSPLSLECTVEGTSNPNLYWYRQAAGRGLQLLFYSVGIGQISSEVPQNLSASRPQDRQFILSSKKLLLSDSGFYLCAWTSWRLQAGVAGELFFGEGSRLTVL.